These 9 T cell receptor beta chains share one sample of origin, sequenced in a study of shared clonotypes between healthy human individuals. Assay: immunoSEQ multiplex PCR; the TCRdb copy retains only in-frame clones and omits some. Of about 600,000 clones listed, roughly 72% were seen once; the top ten hold approximately 12%. Input material: PBMCs. The source of these receptors is a woman between 40 and 50 years old in good health. Some clones in this sample may be carry-over from other donors' samples.

V usage is TRBV7-2 and J usage is TRBJ2-7; 7 nucleotides agree with TRBD2. Germline CDR1 reads SGHTA; CDR2 reads FQGNSA. The CDR3 consists of 16 residues. Germline trimming cut 5 bases from V and 3 bases from J; bases unmatched to any gene: 13. CDR3 in amino acids: CASSPITSESLYEQYF. The CDR3 coding sequence is TGTGCCAGCAGCCCCATAACTAGCGAGAGCCTCTACGAGCAGTACTTC.

This CDR3 is CSVVVQMNTEAFF. The CDR3 DNA is TGCAGCGTTGTGGTACAGATGAACACTGAAGCTTTCTTT. This chain joins TRBV29-1 and TRBJ1-1; D is ambiguous. The CDR3 runs 13 residues. CDR1 SQVTM and CDR2 ANQGSEA come from the germline V gene. V was pared by 4 bases and J by 0 bases, with 9 bases between.

The J gene is TRBJ2-3, the V gene TRBV15; TRBD2 matches 13 bases. Per germline, CDR1 LNHNV and CDR2 YYDKDF (reference sequence). The CDR3 is 17 residues long. With 4 bases clipped from V and 1 base from J, the junction kept 5 bases outside the gene matches. Written as DNA, the CDR3 is TGTGCCACCAGCAAGGGACTAGCGGGACAGCGCACAGATACGCAGTATTTT. It encodes CATSKGLAGQRTDTQYF.

V usage is TRBV29-1 and J usage is TRBJ1-4; D is undetermined. The V end was cut by 5 bases, the J end by 3 bases, with 7 bases between. This CDR3 contains 12 residues. Germline CDR1 reads SQVTM; CDR2 reads ANQGSEA. The CDR3 DNA sequence: TGCAGCGTTCGGACGGCTAATGAAAAACTGTTTTTT. This encodes CSVRTANEKLFF.

Note on this clone: Other nucleotide sequences from this sample produce the same CDR3. V usage is TRBV5-1 and J usage is TRBJ2-3; no definite D call. Between the trimmed V and J ends, which lost 4 bases and 3 bases, there was a span of 9 bases. In germline, CDR1 is SGHRS, CDR2 YFSETQ. The CDR3 sequence is 13 residues long. CDR3 in DNA: TGCGCCAGCAGCCCCCCGGTAACAGATACGCAGTATTTT. The encoded protein is CASSPPVTDTQYF.

The chain employs TRBV2 and TRBJ2-2; no firm D call. Germline values: CDR1 SNHLY, CDR2 FYNNEI. CDR3 length: 11 amino acids. Trimming removed 4 bases at V and 6 bases at J, with 3 bases between. CDR3 amino acids: CASSVSGELFF. In DNA form, the CDR3 reads TGTGCCAGCAGTGTGTCCGGGGAGCTGTTTTTT.

The chain carries TRBV5-4 and TRBJ2-1, with D unresolved. With 5 bases removed from V and 7 bases from J, the gap between germline ends came to 19 bases. CDR3 length equals 15 residues. The germline V gene encodes CDR1 SGHNT and CDR2 YYREEE (reference sequence). Here the CDR3 DNA reads TGTGCCAGCAGTTCGACGGGCCGTAAGGCTAATGAGCAGTTCTTC. Encoded protein: CASSSTGRKANEQFF.

The chain combines TRBV7-8 with TRBJ2-3; D is possibly TRBD2 (5 bases). The CDR3 sequence is 13 residues long. Germline V CDR1 and CDR2: SGHVS, FQNEAQ. V dropped 5 bases and J dropped 6 bases, with 12 bases sitting between them. As DNA, the CDR3 is TGTGCCAGCAGCGCGGGCCCATGGGATACGCAGTATTTT. Amino acids: CASSAGPWDTQYF. The complete variable domain, with remaining parts taken from reference TRBV7-8 and TRBJ2-3, reads GAGVSQSPRYKVAKRGQDVALRCDPISGHVSLFWYQQALGQGPEFLTYFQNEAQLDKSGLPSDRFFAERPEGSVSTLKIQRTQQEDSAVYLCASSAGPWDTQYFGPGTRLTVL.

CDR3 protein: CASSEGITDTQYF. The CDR3 DNA is TGTGCCAGTAGTGAGGGGATTACAGATACGCAGTATTTT. The V call is TRBV19, the J call TRBJ2-3; perhaps D is TRBD1 or TRBD2 (5 bases each). The germline CDR1 and CDR2 sequences are LNHDA and SQIVND (reference sequence). This CDR3 is 13 amino acids long. Trimming stripped 5 bases from V and 3 bases from J, with 9 bases between. Together with reference TRBV19 and TRBJ2-3, the CDR3 gives the full variable domain: DGGITQSPKYLFRKEGQNVTLSCEQNLNHDAMYWYRQDPGQGLRLIYYSQIVNDFQKGDIAEGYSVSREKKESFPLTVTSAQKNPTAFYLCASSEGITDTQYFGPGTRLTVL.